This TCR beta chain was obtained from a study of CD4+ T cells in melanoma. Overall study findings and caveats: Reportedly, melanoma neoantigen-specific CD4+ T cells showed varied differentiation states.

Generated by immunoSEQ multiplex PCR, the TCRdb table keeps only in-frame clones and is missing some. Of about 21,000 clones listed, approximately 80% are singletons. A remark on this clone: The antigen is not known.

From germline, CDR1 is SGHRS and CDR2 YFSETQ. There are 14 residues in the CDR3. V was clipped by 6 bases and J by 4 bases; unmatched bases: 4. Source material: cells from a culture (not recorded whether cultured in vitro). The chain carries TRBV5-1 and TRBJ2-3, with TRBD1 matching 11 bases. The TCR was taken from a human donor with melanoma. CDR3 residues: CASTRTGGADTQYF. The CDR3 bases are TGCGCCAGCACCCGGACAGGGGGCGCAGATACGCAGTATTTT.